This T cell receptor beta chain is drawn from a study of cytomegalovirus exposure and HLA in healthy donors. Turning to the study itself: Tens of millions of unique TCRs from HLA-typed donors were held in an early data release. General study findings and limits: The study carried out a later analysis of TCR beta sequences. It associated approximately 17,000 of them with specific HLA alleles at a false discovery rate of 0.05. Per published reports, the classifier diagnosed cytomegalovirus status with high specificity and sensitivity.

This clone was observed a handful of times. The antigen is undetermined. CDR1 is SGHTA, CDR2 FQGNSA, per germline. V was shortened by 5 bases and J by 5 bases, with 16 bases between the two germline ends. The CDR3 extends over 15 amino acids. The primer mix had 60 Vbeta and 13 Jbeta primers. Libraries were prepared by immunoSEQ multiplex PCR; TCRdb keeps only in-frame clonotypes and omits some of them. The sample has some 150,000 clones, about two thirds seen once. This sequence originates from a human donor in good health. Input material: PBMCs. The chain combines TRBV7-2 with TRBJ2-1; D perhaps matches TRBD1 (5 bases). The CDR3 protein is CASSLTWTHNNEQFF. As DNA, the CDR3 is TGTGCCAGCAGCCTCACTTGGACACACAACAATGAGCAGTTCTTC.